These T cell receptor beta chains were read from a single sample in a study of blood T cell repertoires in COVID-19. Assay: immunoSEQ multiplex PCR; the TCRdb copy retains only in-frame clones and omits some. Found here are 110,000 to 150,000 clones, 80% to 90% of them singletons; the top ten hold 3% to 3.5%. The specimen sequenced was peripheral blood. These receptors originate from a woman aged 55-70 years with active COVID-19. The CDR3 runs from the conserved cysteine through the conserved F or W. The D gene is left open where the match is weak. Size is stated for part of the rows, as once, few or many counts, or as a class when the clone is expanded.

V gene	J gene	D gene	clone size	CDR3 DNA	CDR3 protein
TRBV11-3	TRBJ2-1	TRBD2	-	TGTGCCAGCAGCCGAGGACTAGCGGGAGACCATGAGCAGTTCTTC	CASSRGLAGDHEQFF
TRBV2	TRBJ2-7	-	-	TGTGCCAGCAGCCTGACAGACTACGAGCAGTACTTC	CASSLTDYEQYF
TRBV2	TRBJ2-7	TRBD2	-	TGTGCCAGCAGTGAAGTGGCCAGCGGGACCTACGAGCAGTACTTC	CASSEVASGTYEQYF
TRBV5-1	TRBJ2-5	TRBD1	-	TGCGCCAGCAGCCCTGGGACAGGGTTCATTCAAGAGACCCAGTACTTC	CASSPGTGFIQETQYF
TRBV18	TRBJ1-6	-	-	TGTGCCAGCTCGCAGGGTTCGGGCAATTCACCCCTCCACTTT	CASSQGSGNSPLHF
TRBV7-2	TRBJ1-1	TRBD1	once	TGTGCCAGCAGCTTAGAGGACAGGGAGGGCACTGAAGCTTTCTTT	CASSLEDREGTEAFF
TRBV19	TRBJ1-1	TRBD1	-	TGTGCCAGTAGTACCTACGGAGGTACAGGGGGCACTGAAGCTTTCTTT	CASSTYGGTGGTEAFF
TRBV7-2	TRBJ1-1	-	-	TGTGCCAGCAGCGCCCACTCAGGGAACACTGAAGCTTTCTTT	CASSAHSGNTEAFF
TRBV4-1	TRBJ1-2	TRBD1	-	TGCGCCAGCAGCCAGATCTACCCGGGACAGGTTAACTATGGCTACACCTTC	CASSQIYPGQVNYGYTF
TRBV10-3	TRBJ2-7	-	-	TGTGCCATCAGTGAGCCAGGGGCCCACTCCTACGAGCAGTACTTC	CAISEPGAHSYEQYF
TRBV2	TRBJ2-1	-	-	TGTGCCAGCAGTGAGGAGTCCGCAAGTGAGCAGTTCTTC	CASSEESASEQFF
TRBV30	TRBJ2-7	TRBD1	once	TGTGCCTGGAGTTTCCCGGGACAGCGTCGTGAGCAGTACTTC	CAWSFPGQRREQYF
TRBV7-8	TRBJ2-5	-	-	TGTGCCAGCAGCCCCGGACAGTTCGAGGAGACCCAGTACTTC	CASSPGQFEETQYF
TRBV6-5	TRBJ1-5	-	-	TGTGCCAGCAGTTATTCGCGCCAGGGCTTCAATCAGCCCCAGCATTTT	CASSYSRQGFNQPQHF
TRBV11-2	TRBJ2-5	TRBD2	-	TGTGCCAGCAGCTTAGGGTTGGCTAGCGGAGAGACCCAGTACTTC	CASSLGLASGETQYF
TRBV7-8	TRBJ1-5	TRBD1	-	TGTGCCAGCAGCCCCGGACAGGGAAGTCCGCCCCAGCATTTT	CASSPGQGSPPQHF
TRBV11-2	TRBJ2-1	-	-	TGTGCCAGCAGCCTTAGTGGGGGGGCGGCTGGTGAGCAGTTCTTC	CASSLSGGAAGEQFF
TRBV19	TRBJ2-1	TRBD1	-	TGTGCCAGTAAGGGGCAGGGACAGGGGTACAATGAGCAGTTCTTC	CASKGQGQGYNEQFF